The 23 T cell receptor beta chains given below trace back to one sample, sequenced in a study of blood T cell repertoires in COVID-19. Some clones are missing from TCRdb's copy, which holds only in-frame ones; the method was immunoSEQ multiplex PCR. The sample contains about 310,000 clones, around 91% of which appear only once. Material for sequencing was PBMCs or T cells enriched from blood (not recorded which). The source is a woman aged 40 to 50 who had recovered from COVID-19.

This chain joins TRBV10-3 and TRBJ1-4, with a weak D call TRBD1 (5 bases). CDR1 is ENHRY, CDR2 SYGVKD, per germline. Deletions cut 0 bases from V and 8 bases from J, with 10 bases between. The CDR3 totals 14 residues. The DNA for the CDR3 is TGTGCCATCAGTGAGTCAGGGGAAGAGGAAAAACTGTTTTTT. It translates to CAISESGEEEKLFF.

This chain links TRBV11-2 with TRBJ2-7; 8 bases are shared with TRBD2. The CDR3 contains 14 residues. The germline V gene has CDR1 SGHAT and CDR2 FQNNGV. Trimming took 1 base from V and 6 from J; bases not matched to a gene: 5. The CDR3, as DNA: TGTGCCAGCAGCTTAGCGGGAGGGCCGGTCGAGCAGTACTTC. This gives the protein CASSLAGGPVEQYF.

The chain carries TRBV7-2 and TRBJ2-7, with TRBD1 matching over 9 bases. This CDR3 has 15 residues. Germline-derived CDR1 and CDR2 are SGHTA and FQGNSA. The V gene end was trimmed by 1 base and the J gene end by 2 bases; junction bases not matched to a gene: 3. The CDR3, as DNA: TGTGCCAGCAGCTTAGTACAGGGGGCAACCTACGAGCAGTACTTC. Translating gives CASSLVQGATYEQYF.

This clone showed up just once. The CDR3 DNA reads TGTGCCAGCAGTCTAGCGGGGGGCAACACTGAAGCTTTCTTT. Translating gives CASSLAGGNTEAFF. V and J are TRBV6-2 or TRBV6-3 and TRBJ1-1; the D gene is possibly TRBD1 (6 bases). The CDR3 has 14 residues. Deletions cut 5 bases from V and 2 bases from J, with 12 bases between. CDR1 MNHEY and CDR2 SVGEGT come from the germline V gene.

The CDR3 region is CASSVLSGGAQETQYF. The DNA for the CDR3 is TGTGCCAGCAGCGTTCTTAGCGGGGGGGCACAAGAGACCCAGTACTTC. This chain links TRBV9 with TRBJ2-5, with 11 bases aligning to TRBD2. Looked up from germline, CDR1 is SGDLS and CDR2 is YYNGEE. The CDR3 is made up of 16 amino acids. After removal of 2 bases from V and 2 bases from J, the junction contained 5 bases not matched to a gene.

V and J are TRBV28 and TRBJ2-7, with a weak D call TRBD2 (6 bases). Trimming stripped 5 bases from V and 6 bases from J, with 11 bases between. CDR3 size: 12 residues. Germline V CDR1 and CDR2: MDHEN, SYDVKM. The CDR3 coding sequence is TGTGCCAGCAGTCTAGCGCGGGTCGAGCAGTACTTC. Protein sequence: CASSLARVEQYF.

The rearrangement uses TRBV30 and TRBJ2-2; 9 bases map to TRBD2. CDR1 is GTSNPN and CDR2 is SVGIG in the germline V gene (reference sequence). V dropped 5 bases and J dropped 4; count of bases not matched to a gene: 5. This CDR3 is built from 14 residues. CDR3 region: CAWLLAGGTGELFF. CDR3 bases: TGTGCCTGGTTACTAGCGGGCGGCACCGGGGAGCTGTTTTTT.

The chain employs TRBV5-4 and TRBJ1-1; TRBD1 agrees at 8 bases. The germline gives CDR1 SGHNT, CDR2 YYREEE (reference sequence). The V gene end was trimmed by 3 bases and the J gene end by 4 bases; junction bases not matched to a gene: 17. CDR3 length: 18 amino acids. CDR3: CASSYAQGALGLSTEAFF. Written as DNA, the CDR3 is TGTGCCAGCAGCTACGCGCAGGGGGCGCTGGGGTTGAGCACTGAAGCTTTCTTT. The variable domain in full, completed from reference TRBV5-4 and TRBJ1-1, reads ETGVTQSPTHLIKTRGQQVTLRCSSQSGHNTVSWYQQALGQGPQFIFQYYREEENGRGNFPPRFSGLQFPNYSSELNVNALELDDSALYLCASSYAQGALGLSTEAFFGQGTRLTVV.

The rearrangement joins TRBV9 to TRBJ1-6; TRBD1 might be the D (5 bases). From germline, CDR1 is SGDLS and CDR2 YYNGEE. V lost 7 bases to trimming and J lost 10 bases, with 18 bases between them. The CDR3 has 14 residues. CDR3 bases: TGTGCCAGCGGGCCCGCGGGGGGAGGCTCACCCCTCCACTTT. Encoded protein: CASGPAGGGSPLHF.

V and J are TRBV5-4 and TRBJ2-7; 9 bases match TRBD1. The V and J ends lost 3 bases and 3 bases, in that order; junction bases with no gene match: 4. Germline V gives CDR1 SGHNT, CDR2 YYREEE (reference sequence). The CDR3 is made up of 14 amino acids. The CDR3 sequence: CASSWGTGSYEQYF. The CDR3 DNA reads as TGTGCCAGCAGCTGGGGGACAGGGAGCTACGAGCAGTACTTC.

The chain recombines TRBV6-5 with TRBJ1-3; D call uncertain. Germline CDR1 MNHEY, CDR2 SVGAGI. The CDR3 is made up of 13 amino acids. Trimming shortened V by 5 bases and J by 6 bases, and 11 bases separated the two germline ends. CDR3 residues: CASSPPGSNTIYF. The DNA for the CDR3 is TGTGCCAGCAGTCCCCCGGGGTCAAACACCATATATTTT.

The rearrangement joins TRBV5-1 to TRBJ2-1, with TRBD2 matching 11 bases. The CDR3 sequence is 17 residues long. Trimming at V came to 0 bases and at J to 8 bases, leaving 10 bases not matched to a gene. CDR1 SGHRS and CDR2 YFSETQ come from the germline V gene. In DNA form, the CDR3 reads TGCGCCAGCAGCTTGGAGGTAGCGGGAGGGCCTGGGGATGAGCAGTTCTTC. This encodes CASSLEVAGGPGDEQFF.

CDR3 residues: CASSTRQGPYNEQFF. The CDR3 DNA sequence: TGTGCCAGCAGCACCCGACAGGGACCCTACAATGAGCAGTTCTTC. The chain employs TRBV7-2 and TRBJ2-1, with 7 bases identical to TRBD1. V shed 5 bases and J 2 bases; nucleotides not matched to a gene: 6. Germline values: CDR1 SGHTA, CDR2 FQGNSA. The CDR3 is made up of 15 amino acids.

This chain links TRBV15 with TRBJ1-1; D uncertain. From germline, CDR1 is LNHNV and CDR2 YYDKDF (reference sequence). Trimming removed 0 bases from V and 2 bases from J, with 7 bases in between. CDR3 size: 14 residues. Written as DNA, the CDR3 is TGTGCCACCAGCAGAGATTTCATCAACACTGAAGCTTTCTTT. Its translation: CATSRDFINTEAFF.

The chain's CDR3 is CASSLLLQGVTEAFF. CDR3 DNA sequence: TGTGCCAGCAGCTTGCTACTACAGGGGGTGACTGAAGCTTTCTTT. The V and J genes are TRBV7-2 and TRBJ1-1, with 8 bases matching TRBD1. V trimming: 3 bases; J trimming: 5 bases; junction bases outside the gene matches: 8. The length of the CDR3 is 15 residues. Germline CDR1 is SGHTA and CDR2 is FQGNSA.

The chain joins TRBV2 to TRBJ2-1, with D possibly TRBD2 on 5 matching bases. The germline gives CDR1 SNHLY, CDR2 FYNNEI. V dropped 3 bases and J dropped 9 bases, with 15 bases sitting between them. CDR3 length: 14 amino acids. In DNA form, the CDR3 reads TGTGCCAGCAGTGAGAGCTCGGAGGTGGGTGAGCAGTTCTTC. It encodes CASSESSEVGEQFF.

The V and J genes are TRBV7-9 and TRBJ2-1; 14 nucleotides match TRBD2. The CDR3 sequence is 14 residues long. Germline V CDR1 and CDR2: SEHNR, FQNEAQ (reference sequence). V lost 5 bases and J lost 9; bases outside the gene matches: 3. The CDR3 DNA sequence: TGTGCCAGCAGCGCTGGACTAGCGGGAGGTGAGCAGTTCTTC. Translating gives CASSAGLAGGEQFF.

CDR3 coding DNA: TGTGCCAGCAGCGTAGCTCGGGACAGGGGAGCGGAAACTGAAGCTTTCTTT. As protein: CASSVARDRGAETEAFF. V and J are TRBV9 and TRBJ1-1; 10 bases are shared with TRBD1. V shed 0 bases and J 5 bases; nucleotides not matched to a gene: 10. CDR1 and CDR2 (germline): SGDLS, YYNGEE. This CDR3 spans 17 amino acids.

The J gene is TRBJ2-3, the V gene TRBV7-2; 11 positions agree with TRBD2. The CDR3 is 17 residues long. Germline CDR1 SGHTA, CDR2 FQGNSA. V shed 2 bases and J 5 bases; nucleotides not matched to a gene: 9. As DNA, the CDR3 is TGTGCCAGCAGCTTAAATATAGCGGGGGGGCAAAAAGATACGCAGTATTTT. Protein sequence: CASSLNIAGGQKDTQYF.

The V gene is TRBV7-9, the J gene TRBJ1-3, with D unresolved. This CDR3 has 15 amino acids. Germline V CDR1 and CDR2: SEHNR, FQNEAQ (reference sequence). Trimming pared 5 bases from V and 4 bases from J, leaving 15 bases between. CDR3 region: CASSLSAGSGNTIYF. DNA for the CDR3: TGTGCCAGCAGCCTGTCAGCGGGATCGGGAAACACCATATATTTT.

V and J are TRBV10-3 and TRBJ2-3; 9 nucleotides agree with TRBD2. CDR3 length equals 15 residues. Trimming removed 4 bases from V and 2 bases from J; junction bases left unmatched: 4. The germline V gene has CDR1 ENHRY and CDR2 SYGVKD. CDR3: CAISAASGDTDTQYF. CDR3 coding DNA: TGTGCCATCAGTGCGGCTAGCGGGGACACAGATACGCAGTATTTT.

This chain uses TRBV12-3 or TRBV12-4 with TRBJ2-3; D remains unclear. The CDR3 runs to 12 residues. V was trimmed by 6 bases and J by 5 bases, leaving 9 bases between them. The CDR3 DNA is TGTGCCAGCAGCTCGGTCCAAGATACGCAGTATTTT. Its protein product is CASSSVQDTQYF.

This clone was observed a single time. The rearrangement links TRBV2 to TRBJ2-7; 7 bases align to TRBD1. This CDR3 is built from 14 residues. The germline CDR1 and CDR2 sequences are SNHLY and FYNNEI. V lost 7 bases to trimming and J lost 3 bases; unmatched junction nucleotides: 9. The CDR3 region is CASTQRPGGYEQYF. The CDR3 coding sequence is TGTGCCAGCACTCAAAGGCCAGGGGGCTACGAGCAGTACTTC.